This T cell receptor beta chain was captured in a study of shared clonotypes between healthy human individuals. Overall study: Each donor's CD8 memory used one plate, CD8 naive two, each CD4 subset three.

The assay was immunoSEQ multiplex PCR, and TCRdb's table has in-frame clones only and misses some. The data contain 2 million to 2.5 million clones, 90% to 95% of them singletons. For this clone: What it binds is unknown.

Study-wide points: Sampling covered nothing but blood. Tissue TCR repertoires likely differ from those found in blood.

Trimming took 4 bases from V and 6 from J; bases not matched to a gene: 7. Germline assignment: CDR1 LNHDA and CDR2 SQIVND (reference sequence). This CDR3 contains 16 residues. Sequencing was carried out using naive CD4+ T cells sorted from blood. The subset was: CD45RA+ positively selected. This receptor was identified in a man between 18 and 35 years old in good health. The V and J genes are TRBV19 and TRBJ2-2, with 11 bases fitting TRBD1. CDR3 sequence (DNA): TGTGCCAGTAGTACCACTTTGGGACAGGGGGCCGGGGAGCTGTTTTTT. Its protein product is CASSTTLGQGAGELFF.